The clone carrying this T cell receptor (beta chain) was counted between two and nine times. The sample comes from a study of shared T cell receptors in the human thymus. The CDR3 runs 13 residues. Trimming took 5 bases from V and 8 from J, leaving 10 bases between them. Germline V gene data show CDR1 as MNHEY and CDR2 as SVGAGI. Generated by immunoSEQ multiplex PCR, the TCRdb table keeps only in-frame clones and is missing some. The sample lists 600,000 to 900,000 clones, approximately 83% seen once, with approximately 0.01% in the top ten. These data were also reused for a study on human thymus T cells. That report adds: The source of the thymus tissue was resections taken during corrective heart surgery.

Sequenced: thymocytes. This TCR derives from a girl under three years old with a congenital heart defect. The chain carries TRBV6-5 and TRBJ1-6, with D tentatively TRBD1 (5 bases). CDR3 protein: CASSETGDSPLHF. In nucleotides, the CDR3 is TGTGCCAGCAGTGAAACAGGCGATTCACCCCTCCACTTT.